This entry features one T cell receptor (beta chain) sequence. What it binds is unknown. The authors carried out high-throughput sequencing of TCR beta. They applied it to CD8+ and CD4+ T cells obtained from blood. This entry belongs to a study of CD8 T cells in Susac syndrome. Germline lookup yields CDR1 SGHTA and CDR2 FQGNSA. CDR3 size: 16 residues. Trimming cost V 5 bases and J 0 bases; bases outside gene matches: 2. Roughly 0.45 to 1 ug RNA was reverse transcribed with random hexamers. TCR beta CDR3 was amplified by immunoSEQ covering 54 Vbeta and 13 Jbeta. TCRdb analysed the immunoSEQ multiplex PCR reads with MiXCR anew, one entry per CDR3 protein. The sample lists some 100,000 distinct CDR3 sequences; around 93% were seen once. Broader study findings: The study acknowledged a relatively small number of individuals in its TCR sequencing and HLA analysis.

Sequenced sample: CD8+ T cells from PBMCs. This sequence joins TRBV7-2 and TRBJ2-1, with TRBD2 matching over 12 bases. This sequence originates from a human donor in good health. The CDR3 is CASSTGLAGSYNEQFF. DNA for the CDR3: TGTGCCAGCAGCACGGGACTAGCGGGCTCCTACAATGAGCAGTTCTTC.